The T cell receptor beta chain under discussion was sequenced for a study of early T cells in non-severe SARS-CoV-2 infection. On the study more broadly: The study sequenced bulk RNA from unsorted whole blood, with chains unpaired.

This clonotype was found a few times. Individual cDNA molecules each received unique molecular identifiers attached to them. One entry per CDR3 protein, called by TCRdb with MiXCR from the 5' RACE reads. The table lists 50,000 or so distinct CDR3 sequences, 9.5% to 15% of them singletons. This CDR3 has 14 amino acids. Germline-derived CDR1 and CDR2 are LNHDA and SQIVND (reference sequence). V was clipped by 4 bases and J by 3 bases; unmatched bases: 5. The chain couples TRBV19 to TRBJ2-7, with TRBD2 identical over 8 bases. This TCR derives from an adult who was a healthcare worker with PCR-confirmed SARS-CoV-2 infection or an uninfected control (not recorded which). Sequencing was performed on whole blood. The CDR3 here is CASSSTGTSYEQYF. The CDR3 DNA reads TGTGCCAGTAGTAGCACCGGGACTAGCTACGAGCAGTACTTC.